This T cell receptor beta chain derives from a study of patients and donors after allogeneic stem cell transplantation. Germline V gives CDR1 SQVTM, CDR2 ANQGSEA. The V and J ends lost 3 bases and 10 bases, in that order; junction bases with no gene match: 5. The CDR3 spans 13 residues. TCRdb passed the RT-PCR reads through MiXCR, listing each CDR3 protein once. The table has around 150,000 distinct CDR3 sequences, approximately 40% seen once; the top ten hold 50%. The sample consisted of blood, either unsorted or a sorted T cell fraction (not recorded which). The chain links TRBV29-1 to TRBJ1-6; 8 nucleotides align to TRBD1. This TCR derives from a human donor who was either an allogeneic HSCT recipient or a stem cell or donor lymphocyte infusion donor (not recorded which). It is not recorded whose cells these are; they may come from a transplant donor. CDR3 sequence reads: CSVDPDRDSPLHF. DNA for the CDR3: TGCAGCGTTGATCCGGACAGGGACTCACCCCTCCACTTT.